The text below deals with one T cell receptor beta chain. What antigen it recognizes has not been identified. Base qualities are not provided; no much larger clone lies one nucleotide away. Library preparation used the immunoSEQ multiplex PCR assay. This is the immuneACCESS table as TCRdb keeps it, with only in-frame sequences that have V and J called. A part of the clones is gone; compared with another copy, unresolved V genes explain less than half, and the rest is unexplained. This sample comprises about 130,000 clones, around 90% of them detected only once. 2.5% to 3% of the sample goes to the ten largest clones. The sample is drawn from a study of control samples from healthy donors and cancer patients (dated by TCRdb to 2018 to 2020). Here V drops 11 bases and J drops 2 bases, and the junction holds 6 bases not matched to any gene. From the germline V gene (reference sequence), CDR1 is LNHDA and CDR2 is SQIVND. From cysteine to phenylalanine, the CDR3 is 13 amino acids long. The CDR3 DNA has 39 bases and is translated from base 1.

The TCR comes from a man in his forties in good health. The sample consisted of blood. The rearrangement joined TRBV19 to TRBJ2-7; 10 of the junction bases match TRBD1. In nucleotide form, the sequence is TGTGCCTGCCGGGACAGGGGTACCTACGAGCAGTACTTC. Its protein is CACRDRGTYEQYF.